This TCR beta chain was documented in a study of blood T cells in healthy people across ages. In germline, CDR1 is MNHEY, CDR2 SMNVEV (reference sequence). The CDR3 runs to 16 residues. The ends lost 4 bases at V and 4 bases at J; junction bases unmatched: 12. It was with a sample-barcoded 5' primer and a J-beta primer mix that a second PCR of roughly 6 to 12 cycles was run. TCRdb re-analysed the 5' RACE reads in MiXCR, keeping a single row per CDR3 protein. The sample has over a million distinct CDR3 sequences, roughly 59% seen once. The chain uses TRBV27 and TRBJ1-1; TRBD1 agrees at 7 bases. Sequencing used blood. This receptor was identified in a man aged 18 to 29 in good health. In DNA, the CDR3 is TGTGCCAGCAGTTATCTGGACAGGAGTCTTGGCACTGAAGCTTTCTTT. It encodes CASSYLDRSLGTEAFF.